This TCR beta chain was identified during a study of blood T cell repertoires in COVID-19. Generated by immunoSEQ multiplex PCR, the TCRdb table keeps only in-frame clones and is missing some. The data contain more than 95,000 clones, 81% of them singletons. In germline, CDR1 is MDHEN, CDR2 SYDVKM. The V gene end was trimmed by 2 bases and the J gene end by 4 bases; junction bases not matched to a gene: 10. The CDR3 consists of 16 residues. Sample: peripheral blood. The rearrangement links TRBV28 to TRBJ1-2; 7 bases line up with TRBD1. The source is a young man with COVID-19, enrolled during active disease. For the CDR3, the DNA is TGTGCCAGCAGTTTACTAGGGGGCGGATTGTTCTATGGCTACACCTTC. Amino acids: CASSLLGGGLFYGYTF.